This TCR beta chain derives from a study of sequential checkpoint blockade in melanoma. Overall study: Matched biopsies came pretreatment and at week 13 for twenty-two patients.

Clones were sequenced by immunoSEQ multiplex PCR, and TCRdb holds only the in-frame ones, with some missing. The sample yields 4,000 to 5,000 clones, about a quarter seen once. Noted treatment: randomized to nivolumab then ipilimumab (arm A) or the reverse (arm B). The CDR3 has 15 amino acids. CDR1 and CDR2 from the germline V gene are SGHRS and YFSETQ. V was clipped by 0 bases and J by 1 base, with 10 bases between them. The TCR originated in a human donor with melanoma. The sequences come from tumor tissue (inferred from file names), collected from a patient given nivolumab and ipilimumab in sequence. This sequence joins TRBV5-1 and TRBJ1-1; possibly TRBD1 for D (5 bases). DNA of the CDR3: TGCGCCAGCAGCTTGGTTGGCAGGGCGAACACTGAAGCTTTCTTT. Translated, it gives CASSLVGRANTEAFF.